The entry below gives a single TCR beta chain sequence along with its context. Its antigen remains unidentified. Relapse was seen in all patients after autologous stem cell transplantation, and brentuximab vedotin exposure was variable. The sample comes from a study of PD-1 blockade in classical Hodgkin lymphoma. Points from the study as a whole: Individuals who commenced nivolumab within less than 1 year of ASCT were excluded. There was a significant rise in CD4+ TCR diversity by C4D1, with no such rise for CD8+. Complete responders had baseline diversity similar to newly diagnosed patients.

Here immunoSEQ multiplex PCR was the method, and the copy in TCRdb shows in-frame clones only, minus some. The profile shows more than 90,000 clones, roughly 76% of them singletons. The sample here was peripheral blood mononuclear cells (PBMCs), taken before the second cycle of nivolumab. The receptor comes from a human donor with classical Hodgkin lymphoma.

For the CDR3, the DNA is TGTGCCAGCAGCCCAGGACAGGGATACAATGAGCAGTTCTTC. It is translated as CASSPGQGYNEQFF. This chain uses TRBV11-3 with TRBJ2-1, with 8 positions matching TRBD1. The CDR3 has 14 residues. Germline V CDR1 and CDR2: SGHNT, YENEEA. Trimming cost V 5 bases and J 4 bases; bases outside gene matches: 4.